The 18 T cell receptor beta chains in this list originate from one sample, sequenced in a study of T cell repertoires in cytomegalovirus infection. A single record per CDR3 protein comes from TCRdb applying MiXCR to the reads. Among hundreds of thousands of distinct CDR3 sequences listed, approximately 42% were seen once. The antigens of these receptors remain unknown. The sample was cultured PBMCs, taken from culture after CMV antigen stimulation. The receptors originated from a human donor in good health (CMV status not recorded). Some clones in this sample may be carry-over from other donors' samples.

This clonotype has ten or more counts. This chain connects TRBV11-2 to TRBJ2-5; 7 bases fit TRBD1. The V segment lost 5 bases and the J segment 2 bases; nucleotides outside the gene matches: 5. There are 14 residues in the CDR3. The germline gives CDR1 SGHAT, CDR2 FQNNGV. The CDR3 region has the DNA TGTGCCAGCAGCCTCGACAGGGTGCAAGAGACCCAGTACTTC. Protein: CASSLDRVQETQYF.

The V call is TRBV7-4, the J call TRBJ2-1, with 9 bases lining up with TRBD2. V shed 2 bases, J shed 7 bases, and the junction held 9 bases outside the gene matches. Germline CDR1 SGHVT, CDR2 SQSDAQ. The CDR3 is 16 residues long. In DNA, the CDR3 is TGTGCCAGCAGCTTAAGTCTAGCGGGATCGGGGAATGAGCAGTTCTTC. Residues: CASSLSLAGSGNEQFF.

V and J are TRBV5-1 and TRBJ2-1, with 13 bases aligning to TRBD2. Germline lookup yields CDR1 SGHRS and CDR2 YFSETQ. V was clipped by 4 bases and J by 8 bases; unmatched bases: 9. The CDR3 has 16 amino acids. CDR3 nucleotide sequence: TGCGCCAGCAGCCAGCCGGCCGGACTAGCGGGAGATGAGCAGTTCTTC. Translating it yields CASSQPAGLAGDEQFF.

This clonotype came up a few times. CDR3 sequence (DNA): TGTGCCAGCAGCAGCCCGGACAGGTCTATTGGCTACACCTTC. As protein: CASSSPDRSIGYTF. The gene calls are TRBV6-1 and TRBJ1-2, with 7 positions matching TRBD1. The V gene end was trimmed by 6 bases and the J gene end by 7 bases; junction bases not matched to a gene: 11. There are 14 residues in the CDR3. CDR1 and CDR2 from the germline V gene are MNHNS and SASEGT.

This chain links TRBV3-1 with TRBJ2-2; D remains unclear. The length of the CDR3 is 13 residues. Germline CDR1 is LGHDT and CDR2 is YNNKEL (reference sequence). V dropped 5 bases and J dropped 6 bases, with 10 bases sitting between them. The CDR3 DNA reads as TGTGCCAGCAGCTCTCAATCGGCCGGGGAGCTGTTTTTT. Protein sequence: CASSSQSAGELFF.

CDR3 loop: CSARVQGVGFGNTEAFF. DNA of the CDR3: TGCAGTGCTAGGGTTCAGGGGGTAGGTTTTGGGAACACTGAAGCTTTCTTT. The V gene is TRBV20-1, the J gene TRBJ1-1, with 7 bases aligning to TRBD1. The CDR3 is made up of 17 amino acids. CDR1 and CDR2 (germline): DFQATT, SNEGSKA (reference sequence). J gave up 1 base and V 3 bases, and 14 bases lay outside the gene matches.

The CDR3 bases are TGTGCCAGCAGCCAAAAACGGAGCGGGAAGTTTAATCAGTATTTT. The encoded protein is CASSQKRSGKFNQYF. The V gene is TRBV3-1, the J gene TRBJ2-3; 7 positions agree with TRBD2. The CDR3 extends over 15 amino acids. Per the germline V gene, CDR1 is LGHDT and CDR2 is YNNKEL (reference sequence). V was clipped by 2 bases and J by 12 bases; unmatched bases: 14.

The chain couples TRBV20-1 to TRBJ2-1, with 8 bases matching TRBD2. The CDR3 runs 15 residues. Trimming cost V 5 bases and J 2 bases; bases outside gene matches: 8. The V gene's germline CDR1 is DFQATT and CDR2 SNEGSKA (reference sequence). CDR3 loop: CSAVDGGAAYNEQFF. In nucleotides, the CDR3 is TGCAGTGCTGTTGACGGGGGGGCCGCCTACAATGAGCAGTTCTTC.

The CDR3: CASSIFTGQGYEQYF. CDR3 sequence (DNA): TGTGCCAGCAGTATTTTTACGGGACAGGGGTACGAGCAGTACTTC. V usage is TRBV6-5 and J usage is TRBJ2-7; 10 bases are a match to TRBD1. The length of the CDR3 is 15 residues. J gave up 4 bases and V 5 bases, and 8 bases lay outside the gene matches. CDR1 and CDR2 from the germline V gene are MNHEY and SVGAGI.

The V call is TRBV7-9, the J call TRBJ2-7, with D perhaps matching TRBD1 (6 bases). V was cut by 5 bases and J by 5 bases, with 13 bases left in between. This CDR3 region has 13 residues. CDR1 SEHNR and CDR2 FQNEAQ come from the germline V gene (reference sequence). CDR3 amino acids: CASSPDGGHEQYF. CDR3 DNA: TGTGCCAGCAGCCCCGATGGGGGCCACGAGCAGTACTTC. Full variable domain (outside the CDR3, taken from reference TRBV7-9 and TRBJ2-7): DTGVSQNPRHKITKRGQNVTFRCDPISEHNRLYWYRQTLGQGPEFLTYFQNEAQLEKSRLLSDRFSAERPKGSFSTLEIQRTEQGDSAMYLCASSPDGGHEQYFGPGTRLTVT.

The rearrangement joins TRBV7-2 to TRBJ1-1; D is unresolved. Germline V lookup: CDR1 SGHTA, CDR2 FQGNSA. CDR3 length equals 13 residues. V lost 5 bases and J lost 5, with 12 bases in between. The CDR3 nucleotides are TGTGCCAGCAGCCCCTCCCTGGGGACTGAAGCTTTCTTT. Its translation is CASSPSLGTEAFF.

The count of this clonotype is one. This chain links TRBV3-1 with TRBJ2-3, with TRBD2 matching over 11 bases. CDR3 length: 14 amino acids. From germline, CDR1 is LGHDT and CDR2 YNNKEL (reference sequence). The V segment lost 9 bases and the J segment 5 bases; nucleotides outside the gene matches: 7. CDR3 loop: CASVLAGGRDTQYF. For the CDR3, the DNA is TGTGCCAGTGTTCTAGCGGGGGGACGAGATACGCAGTATTTT.

The chain joins TRBV7-9 to TRBJ2-1; D might be TRBD1 (6 bases). The CDR3 sequence is 15 residues long. V lost 0 bases and J 5 bases, leaving 11 bases between the germline ends. Germline CDR1 reads SEHNR; CDR2 reads FQNEAQ (reference sequence). The CDR3 nucleotides are TGTGCCAGCAGCTTAGCGTGGGGGCCCAACAATGAGCAGTTCTTC. Translated: CASSLAWGPNNEQFF.

CDR3 sequence (DNA): TGCAGCGGGACAGGGATCGATGAAGCTTTCTTT. It is translated as CSGTGIDEAFF. The V and J genes are TRBV29-1 and TRBJ1-1; 8 bases agree with TRBD1. Unmatched junction bases numbered 5, after V lost 7 bases and J lost 7 bases. The CDR3 runs 11 residues. Germline lookup yields CDR1 SQVTM and CDR2 ANQGSEA.

The chain carries TRBV7-3 and TRBJ1-6; the D is unclear. V was cut by 5 bases and J by 11 bases, with 28 bases left in between. Germline V CDR1 and CDR2: SGHTA, FQGTGA. The CDR3 loop spans 18 amino acids. This CDR3 reads CASSPIAGDTAYQAPLHF. The CDR3 DNA reads TGTGCCAGCAGCCCTATCGCGGGAGACACGGCCTACCAGGCACCCCTCCACTTT.

This clonotype was picked up a small number of times. The V gene is TRBV7-8, the J gene TRBJ2-7; D is unresolved. Trimming took 5 bases from V and 0 from J, leaving 14 bases between them. This CDR3 has 15 amino acids. Germline V lookup: CDR1 SGHVS, CDR2 FQNEAQ. The CDR3 coding sequence is TGTGCCAGCAGCCTAAGGACGGCCAGCTCCTACGAGCAGTACTTC. Translating gives CASSLRTASSYEQYF.

The sample holds one count of this clonotype. The V and J genes are TRBV6-2 or TRBV6-3 and TRBJ2-7, with TRBD2 as a possible D gene (6 bases). Germline CDR1 reads MNHEY; CDR2 reads SVGEGT. The ends were cut back, 7 bases at V and 3 bases at J, with 13 bases in the middle. This CDR3 region has 13 residues. The CDR3 DNA reads as TGTGCCAGCACAAGGGACTTCGGCTACGAGCAGTACTTC. It is translated as CASTRDFGYEQYF.

The chain combines TRBV7-2 with TRBJ2-5, with 15 positions matching TRBD2. Trimming cost V 4 bases and J 6 bases; bases outside gene matches: 6. The CDR3 sequence is 16 residues long. Germline loops: CDR1 SGHTA, CDR2 FQGNSA. Here the CDR3 DNA reads TGTGCCAGCAGCTATGGACTAGCGGGGGGGCCGCAGACCCAGTACTTC. This translates into CASSYGLAGGPQTQYF.